The entry below describes one T cell receptor (beta chain). The antigen is unknown. Every bit of the isolated RNA underwent reverse transcription, so sequencing read expressed TCRB transcripts. Mean read depth for naive, central memory and regulatory T cell samples was approximately 3.57 million reads. Assay: immunoSEQ multiplex PCR; the TCRdb copy retains only in-frame clones and omits some. The data show more than 150,000 clones, approximately 9% seen once. V lost 4 bases, J lost 5 bases, and 9 bases stayed unmatched. Germline lookup yields CDR1 SGHRS and CDR2 YFSETQ. CDR3 length equals 15 residues. These data originate in a study of beta chain features in type 1 diabetes. In the study overall: No patient-donor differences in age, gender, total cells or subset yield.

Study-level results: When cDNA is sequenced, cells with high TCR expression could be over-represented. The naive, central memory and Treg TCRB repertoires looked more alike in patients than they did in healthy donors.

The sequenced sample was central memory CD4+ T cells from blood. The origin of this receptor is a woman in her late teens or twenties in good health. This rearrangement joins TRBV5-1 to TRBJ1-1, with 9 bases lining up with TRBD1. CDR3 residues: CASSPVDRGGTEAFF. As DNA, the CDR3 is TGCGCCAGCAGCCCGGTGGACAGGGGAGGGACTGAAGCTTTCTTT.